The rows below give T cell receptor beta chains drawn from one sample of a study of blood T cell repertoires in COVID-19. Here immunoSEQ multiplex PCR was the method, and the copy in TCRdb shows in-frame clones only, minus some. The sample holds about 120,000 clones, 90% seen once. Sequenced: peripheral blood. Receptors were obtained from a man aged 55 to 70 with COVID-19, enrolled during active disease. The conserved cysteine and the conserved F or W are not part of the CDR3 here. D genes are given only for firm matches.

d_gene | j_gene | v_gene | CDR3aa
TRBD1 | TRBJ2-6 | TRBV6-1 | ASSEVGQAVGDVLT
NA | TRBJ2-5 | TRBV5-5 | ASSLVSGLQETQY
NA | TRBJ1-2 | TRBV6-5 | ASRTRNPNYGYT
NA | TRBJ2-7 | TRBV29-1 | SVGTYEQY
NA | TRBJ1-1 | TRBV5-6 | ASSSDSEKAF
NA | TRBJ2-7 | TRBV19 | ASSIAGTFEQY
NA | TRBJ2-3 | TRBV12-3/TRBV12-4 | ASSFEGADTQY
NA | TRBJ1-1 | TRBV30 | AWSVFSDTEAF
NA | TRBJ2-6 | TRBV6-1 | ASSEISGANVLT
NA | TRBJ1-2 | TRBV19 | ASTLSPRVYGYT
TRBD2 | TRBJ2-3 | TRBV7-8 | ASSLVAGLHTDTQY
TRBD1 | TRBJ2-2 | TRBV6-5 | ASSPPDRAGELF
TRBD1 | TRBJ2-1 | TRBV24-1 | ATSGVRGQSYNEQF
TRBD1 | TRBJ1-4 | TRBV4-2 | ASSQVPGQGAGEKLF
TRBD1 | TRBJ1-1 | TRBV3-1/TRBV3-2 | ASSPPTGEETEAF
NA | TRBJ2-7 | TRBV5-1 | ASSLLPGASSYEQY
TRBD2 | TRBJ2-2 | TRBV19 | ASSTSGDNTGELF
NA | TRBJ2-1 | TRBV6-2/TRBV6-3 | ASSYRRSNEQF
TRBD2 | TRBJ2-3 | TRBV4-2 | ASSQALAGATDTQY
NA | TRBJ1-1 | TRBV13 | ASSSSPGTEAF
NA | TRBJ2-7 | TRBV14 | ASSRAGLYEQY
TRBD2 | TRBJ2-3 | TRBV2 | ASSVVAGVEDTQY
NA | TRBJ2-1 | TRBV25-1 | ASSVGYNEQF
NA | TRBJ2-7 | TRBV7-2 | ASSLVFRGEYEQY
TRBD1 | TRBJ1-5 | TRBV30 | AWSMTGGGQPQH
TRBD2 | TRBJ2-1 | TRBV29-1 | SVGQTSGMGEQF
TRBD1 | TRBJ1-1 | TRBV6-2/TRBV6-3 | ASSYEVGTANTEAF